The sequence of this TCR beta chain was determined in a study of blood T cell repertoires in COVID-19. Study-wide background: PBMCs, B-cell-depleted T cells, or T cells were the source of the cDNA or gDNA that made up the material.

CDR3 length: 16 residues. Sequenced by immunoSEQ multiplex PCR; TCRdb stores in-frame clones only, minus some. The table lists 40,000 to 45,000 clones, 69% of them singletons. Material for sequencing was peripheral blood. The clonotype was recovered from a man older than 75 with acute or convalescent COVID-19. The chain recombines TRBV21-1 with TRBJ1-6. TRBV21-1 is flagged as a pseudogene. The CDR3 DNA reads as TGTGCCAGACCGGTGGGGGGGCCTCGGGGAAATTCACCCCTCCACTTT. Translation gives CARPVGGPRGNSPLHF.